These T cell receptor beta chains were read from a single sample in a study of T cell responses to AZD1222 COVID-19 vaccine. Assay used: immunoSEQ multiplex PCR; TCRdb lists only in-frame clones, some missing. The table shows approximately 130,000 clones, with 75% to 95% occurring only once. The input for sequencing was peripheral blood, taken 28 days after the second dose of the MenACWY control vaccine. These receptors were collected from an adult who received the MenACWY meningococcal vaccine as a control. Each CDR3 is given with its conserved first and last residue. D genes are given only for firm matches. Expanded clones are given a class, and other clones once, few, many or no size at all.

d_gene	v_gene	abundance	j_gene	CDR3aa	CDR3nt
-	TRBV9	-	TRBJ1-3	CASSATTGIGNTIYF	TGTGCCAGCAGCGCAACGACAGGAATTGGAAACACCATATATTTT
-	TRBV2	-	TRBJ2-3	CASILDRGSTDTQYF	-
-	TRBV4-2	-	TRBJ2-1	CASSQVGGSWEQFF	TGTGCCAGCAGCCAAGTCGGCGGCTCGTGGGAGCAGTTCTTC
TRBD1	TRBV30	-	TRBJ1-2	CAWSVLNTGADGYTF	TGTGCCTGGAGTGTACTAAACACAGGGGCCGATGGCTACACCTTC
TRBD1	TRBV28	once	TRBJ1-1	CASSRQGANTEAFF	TGTGCCAGCAGCCGACAGGGGGCGAACACTGAAGCTTTCTTT
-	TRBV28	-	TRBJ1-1	CASSLSKRTAIRMNTEAFF	TGTGCCAGCAGTCTCAGCAAACGGACAGCCATTCGAATGAACACTGAAGCTTTCTTT
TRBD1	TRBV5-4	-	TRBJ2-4	CASSEGQGKNIQYF	TGTGCCAGCAGCGAGGGACAGGGGAAAAACATTCAGTACTTC
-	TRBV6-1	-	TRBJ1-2	CASNSVEGGYTF	TGTGCCAGCAATTCGGTTGAGGGTGGCTACACCTTC
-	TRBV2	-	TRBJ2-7	CASSLVGGVDEQYF	TGTGCCAGCAGTTTGGTGGGGGGCGTAGACGAGCAGTACTTC
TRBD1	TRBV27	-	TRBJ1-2	CASSLRTGDYGYTF	TGTGCCAGCAGTTTACGGACAGGGGACTATGGCTACACCTTC
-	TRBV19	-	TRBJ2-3	CASSMIRGADTQYF	TGTGCCAGTAGTATGATCAGGGGCGCAGATACGCAGTATTTT
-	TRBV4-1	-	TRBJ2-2	CASSQDLSEGGAPGELFF	TGCGCCAGCAGCCAAGATTTGAGTGAGGGGGGGGCCCCCGGGGAGCTGTTTTTT
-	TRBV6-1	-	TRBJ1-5	CASSESGSGQPQHF	TGTGCCAGCAGTGAATCTGGGTCTGGTCAGCCCCAGCATTTT
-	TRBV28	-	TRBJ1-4	CASRDGTARKTEKLFF	TGTGCCAGCAGGGACGGGACCGCCAGAAAGACAGAAAAACTGTTTTTT
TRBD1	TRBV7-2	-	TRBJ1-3	CASSLTGTGGGNTIYF	TGTGCCAGCAGCCTCACCGGGACAGGGGGTGGAAACACCATATATTTT
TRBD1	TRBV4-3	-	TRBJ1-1	CASSQAGQLNTEAFF	TGCGCCAGCAGCCAAGCGGGACAGCTGAACACTGAAGCTTTCTTT
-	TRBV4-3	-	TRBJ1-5	CASSPGGHSNQPQHF	TGCGCCAGCAGCCCCGGGGGGCATAGCAATCAGCCCCAGCATTTT
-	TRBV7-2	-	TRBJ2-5	CASSLGRALETQYF	TGTGCCAGCAGCTTAGGCAGGGCCCTGGAGACCCAGTACTTC
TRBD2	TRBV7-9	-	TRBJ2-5	CASSYGTSGRVETQYF	TGTGCCAGCAGTTACGGGACTAGCGGGAGAGTAGAGACCCAGTACTTC
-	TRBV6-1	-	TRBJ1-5	CASSEGTSYSNQPQHF	TGTGCCAGCAGTGAAGGGACCTCTTATAGCAATCAGCCCCAGCATTTT
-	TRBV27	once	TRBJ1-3	CASSSPGFSDGNTIYF	TGTGCCAGCAGTTCTCCGGGATTTTCGGATGGAAACACCATATATTTT
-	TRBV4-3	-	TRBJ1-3	CASSPSPDPGNTIYF	TGCGCCAGCAGTCCAAGCCCGGACCCTGGGAACACCATATATTTT
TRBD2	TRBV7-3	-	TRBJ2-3	CASSLRPSGGGTDTQYF	TGTGCCAGCAGCTTAAGGCCCAGCGGGGGAGGGACAGATACGCAGTATTTT
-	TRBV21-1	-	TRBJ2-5	CASSTLRVQETQYF	TGTGCCAGCAGCACCCTCAGGGTCCAAGAGACCCAGTACTTC
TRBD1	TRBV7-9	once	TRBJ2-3	CASSLGQGKTDTQYF	TGTGCCAGCAGCCTCGGACAGGGAAAGACAGATACGCAGTATTTT
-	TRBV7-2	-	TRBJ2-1	CASSLRDIIYHEQFF	TGTGCCAGCAGCCTTCGGGACATTATTTATCATGAGCAGTTCTTC
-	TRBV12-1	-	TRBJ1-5	CARRDSGTENCSNQPQHF	TGTGCCAGAAGAGACTCCGGGACAGAGAATTGTAGCAATCAGCCCCAGCATTTT
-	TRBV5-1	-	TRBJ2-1	CASSPPRSDINEQFF	TGCGCCAGCAGCCCCCCCAGATCGGACATCAATGAGCAGTTCTTC
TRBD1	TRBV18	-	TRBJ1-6	CASSLPGQANSPLHF	TGTGCCAGCTCCCTGCCCGGACAGGCCAATTCACCCCTCCACTTT
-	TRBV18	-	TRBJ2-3	CASSPGIGTSTDTQYF	TGTGCCAGCTCACCTGGAATTGGTACTAGCACAGATACGCAGTATTTT
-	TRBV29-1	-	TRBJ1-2	CSVERGRNYGYTF	TGCAGCGTTGAACGTGGAAGGAACTATGGCTACACCTTC
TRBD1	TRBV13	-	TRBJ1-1	CASSLVGTGSPNTEAFF	TGTGCCAGCAGCTTAGTAGGGACAGGGAGCCCGAACACTGAAGCTTTCTTT
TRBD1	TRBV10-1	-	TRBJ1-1	CASSGTGLNTEAFF	TGCGCCAGCAGCGGGACAGGGCTGAACACTGAAGCTTTCTTT
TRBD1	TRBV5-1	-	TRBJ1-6	CASSFRGTGKINSPLHF	TGCGCCAGCAGCTTTAGGGGGACAGGCAAGATTAATTCACCCCTCCACTTT
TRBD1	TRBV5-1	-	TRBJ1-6	CASSWTGQGETSPLHF	TGCGCCAGCAGCTGGACGGGACAGGGGGAAACTTCACCCCTCCACTTT
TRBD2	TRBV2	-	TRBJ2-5	CASSRMVAGETQYF	TGTGCCAGCAGTAGGATGGTAGCGGGAGAGACCCAGTACTTC
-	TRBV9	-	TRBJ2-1	CASSVELYSNEQFF	TGTGCCAGCAGCGTAGAATTATATTCCAATGAGCAGTTCTTC
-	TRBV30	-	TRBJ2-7	CAWDRMHEQYF	TGTGCCTGGGACAGAATGCACGAGCAGTACTTC
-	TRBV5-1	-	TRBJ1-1	CASSLVRHAEAFF	TGCGCCAGCAGCTTGGTTAGACACGCTGAAGCTTTCTTT
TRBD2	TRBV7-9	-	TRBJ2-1	CASSLDGTSGSWFF	TGTGCCAGCAGCTTAGATGGGACTAGCGGGAGCTGGTTCTTC
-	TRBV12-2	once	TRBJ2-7	CASRLGLTGTYEQYF	TGTGCAAGTCGCTTAGGTTTAACAGGAACCTACGAGCAGTACTTC
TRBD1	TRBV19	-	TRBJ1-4	CASSIGTGGIGNEKLFF	TGTGCCAGTAGTATCGGGACAGGGGGCATCGGTAATGAAAAACTGTTTTTT
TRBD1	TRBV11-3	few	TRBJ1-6	CASTDRGNSPLHF	TGTGCCAGCACGGACAGGGGAAATTCACCCCTCCACTTT
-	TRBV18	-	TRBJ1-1	CASSPGPMNTEAFF	TGTGCCAGCTCACCAGGGCCTATGAACACTGAAGCTTTCTTT
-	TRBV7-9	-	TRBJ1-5	CASSGGGVSNQPQHF	TGTGCCAGCAGCGGCGGGGGCGTAAGCAATCAGCCCCAGCATTTT
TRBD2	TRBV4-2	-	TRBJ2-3	CASSQDGTSGDTQYF	TGTGCCAGCAGCCAAGATGGGACTAGTGGAGATACGCAGTATTTT